This T cell receptor (beta chain) derives from a study of blood T cells in healthy people across ages. Overall study findings and caveats: Estimates of diversity drawn from one million T cells were considered underestimates. No one knew whether donors had CMV, which possibly confounded expanded clonotype changes.

Combining a sample-barcoded 5' primer with a J-beta primer mix, a second PCR ran for roughly 6 to 12 cycles. TCRdb analysed the 5' RACE reads with MiXCR anew, one entry per CDR3 protein. This sample has around 1,000,000 distinct CDR3 sequences; approximately 26% occur once, and the top ten carry around 0.75%. Total RNA was extracted at no less than 5.5 micrograms per sample. For this clonotype: No antigen is known for it.

Germline V gene data show CDR1 as SGHTA and CDR2 as FQGNSA. There are 15 residues in the CDR3. The junction had 3 bases not matched to a gene; V was cut back by 1 base and J by 3 bases. The same sample was also used in a study of T cells of mothers and their children. Per that paper: Each mother yielded more than 9.5 million TCR beta CDR3 reads. Each child yielded 2.5 million to 3 million reads.

This TCR was sampled from a girl aged 2-9 years in good health. Sequenced: blood. The chain recombines TRBV7-2 with TRBJ2-7; 10 bases agree with TRBD2. The CDR3 here is CASSLETSGHYEQYF. The CDR3 nucleotides read TGTGCCAGCAGCTTAGAGACTAGCGGGCACTACGAGCAGTACTTC.